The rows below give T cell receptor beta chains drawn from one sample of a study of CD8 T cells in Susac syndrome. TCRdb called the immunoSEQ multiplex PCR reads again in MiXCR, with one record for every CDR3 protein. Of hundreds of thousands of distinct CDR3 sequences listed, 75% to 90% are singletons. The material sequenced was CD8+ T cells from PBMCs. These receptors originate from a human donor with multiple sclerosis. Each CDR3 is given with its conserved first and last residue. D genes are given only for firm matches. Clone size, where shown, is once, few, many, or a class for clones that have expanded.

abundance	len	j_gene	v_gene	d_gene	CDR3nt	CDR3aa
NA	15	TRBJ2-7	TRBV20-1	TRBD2	TGCAGTGCCAGAGCTTCTAGCGGGAGGACCTACGAGCAGTACTTC	CSARASSGRTYEQYF
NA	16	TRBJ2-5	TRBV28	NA	TGTGCCAGCAACCAAAACGGGGTCGAGTCAATAGAGACCCAGTACTTC	CASNQNGVESIETQYF
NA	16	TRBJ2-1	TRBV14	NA	TGTGCCAGCAGCCAACCGATGGGCCACTCCTACAATGAGCAGTTCTTC	CASSQPMGHSYNEQFF
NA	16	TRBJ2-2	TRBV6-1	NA	TGTGCCAGCAGCCCCCGGGGAGGGGGCGAGACCGGGGAGCTGTTTTTT	CASSPRGGGETGELFF
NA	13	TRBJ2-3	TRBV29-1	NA	TGCAGCGTTATGGGGGATGTGGCAGATACGCAGTATTTT	CSVMGDVADTQYF
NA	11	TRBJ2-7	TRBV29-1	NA	TGCAGCGCGGACGTCGCCTACGAGCAGTACTTC	CSADVAYEQYF
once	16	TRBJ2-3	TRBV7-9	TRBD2	TGTGCCAGCAGCACAGTAGCGGGAGGAATGTCAGATACGCAGTATTTT	CASSTVAGGMSDTQYF
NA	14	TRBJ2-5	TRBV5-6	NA	TGTGCCAGCAGCTGGGTAGGGGACCAAGAGACCCAGTACTTC	CASSWVGDQETQYF
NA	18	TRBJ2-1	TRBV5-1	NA	TGCGCCAGCAGCCTTGGGCTACGTAATACTCCTTCCTACAATGAGCAGTTCTTC	CASSLGLRNTPSYNEQFF
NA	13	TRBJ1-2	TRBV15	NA	TGTGCCACCAGCAGAGTGGGGGGTGAGGACTACACCTTC	CATSRVGGEDYTF
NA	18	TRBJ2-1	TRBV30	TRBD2	TGTGCCTGGAGTGTCGGCCCCACTAGCGGGGGTGTTCTTAATGAGCAGTTCTTC	CAWSVGPTSGGVLNEQFF
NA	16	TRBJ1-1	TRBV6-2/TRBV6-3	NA	TGTGCCAGCAGTCTCTGGACAGCCCAAGGCTCCACTGAAGCTTTCTTT	CASSLWTAQGSTEAFF
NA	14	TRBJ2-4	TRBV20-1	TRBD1	TGCAGTGCTAGGACAGGGGAAGGCAAAAACATTCAGTACTTC	CSARTGEGKNIQYF
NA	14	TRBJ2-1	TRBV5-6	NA	TGTGCCAGCAGCCATCGGCGGGGCTACAATGAGCAGTTCTTC	CASSHRRGYNEQFF
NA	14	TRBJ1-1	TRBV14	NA	TGTGCCAGCAGCCAAACGGGATCCCGGGATGAAGCTTTCTTT	CASSQTGSRDEAFF
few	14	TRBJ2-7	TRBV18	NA	TGTGCCAGCTCACTAACCCAGGGAGGCCACGAGCAGTACTTC	CASSLTQGGHEQYF
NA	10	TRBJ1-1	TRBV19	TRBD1	TGTGCCACAGGGACAGGACGAGCTTTCTTT	CATGTGRAFF
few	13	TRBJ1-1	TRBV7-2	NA	TGTGCCAGCAGCAGGCTTTCAGCAGTTGAAGCTTTCTTT	CASSRLSAVEAFF
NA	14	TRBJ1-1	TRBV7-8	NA	TGTGCCAGCAGACAGGGACGGATAAACACTGAAGCTTTCTTT	CASRQGRINTEAFF
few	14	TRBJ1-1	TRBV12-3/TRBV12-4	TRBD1	TGTGCCAGCAGCCTGACAGGGCGGGGGACTGAAGCTTTCTTT	CASSLTGRGTEAFF
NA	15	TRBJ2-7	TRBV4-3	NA	TGCGCCAGCAGCCAGGTGGACAGTTCATCCTACGAGCAGTACTTC	CASSQVDSSSYEQYF
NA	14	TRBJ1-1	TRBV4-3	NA	TGCGCCAGCAGCTTGGACAGCGTGAACACTGAAGCTTTCTTT	CASSLDSVNTEAFF
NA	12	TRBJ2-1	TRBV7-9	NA	TGTGCCAGCAGCCGGGGGCGGGCTGAGCAGTTCTTC	CASSRGRAEQFF